Listed below are T cell receptor beta chains from one sample, sequenced in a study of T cell repertoires in cytomegalovirus infection. Each CDR3 protein gets one entry after TCRdb re-called the reads with MiXCR. The repertoire includes roughly 640,000 distinct CDR3 sequences, roughly 24% of them detected once, and 7.5% to 9% sits in the top ten. The sample comprised CD8+ T cells from PBMCs. The receptors here all came from a human donor in good health (CMV status not recorded). Some clones in this sample may be carry-over from other donors' samples. Each CDR3 is given with its conserved first and last residue. Rows may omit the clone size; those that give it use once, few, many or a size class.

j_gene: TRBJ2-1; v_gene: TRBV12-3/TRBV12-4; abundance: .; CDR3aa: CASSWAGLNNEQFF
j_gene: TRBJ2-5; v_gene: TRBV3-1; abundance: .; CDR3aa: CASSHPKLAGETQYF
j_gene: TRBJ2-7; v_gene: TRBV3-1; abundance: .; CDR3aa: CASTMTSGDSYEQYF
j_gene: TRBJ1-4; v_gene: TRBV7-6; abundance: .; CDR3aa: CAGGKDNEKLFF
j_gene: TRBJ1-3; v_gene: TRBV28; abundance: many; CDR3aa: CASSLRTPGNTIYF
j_gene: TRBJ2-3; v_gene: TRBV6-2/TRBV6-3; abundance: few; CDR3aa: CASSYYPRDYDTDTQYF
j_gene: TRBJ1-5; v_gene: TRBV7-9; abundance: .; CDR3aa: CASSFRQGAGDNQPQHF
j_gene: TRBJ2-1; v_gene: TRBV20-1; abundance: .; CDR3aa: CSARDSPGERSYNEQFF
j_gene: TRBJ2-1; v_gene: TRBV28; abundance: few; CDR3aa: CASSSLTGFNEQFF
j_gene: TRBJ1-1; v_gene: TRBV6-5; abundance: many; CDR3aa: CASSSDGPNTEAFF
j_gene: TRBJ2-3; v_gene: TRBV7-2; abundance: .; CDR3aa: CVSSLWNTDTQYF
j_gene: TRBJ2-5; v_gene: TRBV7-4; abundance: few; CDR3aa: CASSSGAGVETQYF
j_gene: TRBJ2-7; v_gene: TRBV5-1; abundance: few; CDR3aa: CASSPVGLLPTYEQYF
j_gene: TRBJ2-3; v_gene: TRBV7-2; abundance: many; CDR3aa: CASSPLGLAVTDTQYF
j_gene: TRBJ2-1; v_gene: TRBV27; abundance: .; CDR3aa: CASSSSFEQFF
j_gene: TRBJ1-2; v_gene: TRBV2; abundance: .; CDR3aa: CASSEERTANYGYTF
j_gene: TRBJ2-1; v_gene: TRBV20-1; abundance: many; CDR3aa: CSASTRGAGSYNEQFF
j_gene: TRBJ1-5; v_gene: TRBV9; abundance: few; CDR3aa: CASSSGGASNQPQHF
j_gene: TRBJ2-1; v_gene: TRBV6-5; abundance: many; CDR3aa: CASRPSGTEQFF
j_gene: TRBJ2-2; v_gene: TRBV6-2/TRBV6-3; abundance: few; CDR3aa: CASSTNSYRGTGELFF
j_gene: TRBJ2-1; v_gene: TRBV5-1; abundance: few; CDR3aa: CASSLRSRVPNEQFF
j_gene: TRBJ1-2; v_gene: TRBV20-1; abundance: .; CDR3aa: CSARTGARLDAVGYTF
j_gene: TRBJ2-3; v_gene: TRBV28; abundance: .; CDR3aa: CASRTPGLAGNSDTQYF
j_gene: TRBJ1-1; v_gene: TRBV6-2/TRBV6-3; abundance: .; CDR3aa: CAIMDGRYTEAFF
j_gene: TRBJ1-4; v_gene: TRBV28; abundance: many; CDR3aa: CASTPGEGSEEKLFF
j_gene: TRBJ2-5; v_gene: TRBV15; abundance: .; CDR3aa: CATSIDSQETQYF
j_gene: TRBJ1-1; v_gene: TRBV19; abundance: .; CDR3aa: CVSSYRAHSEAFF
j_gene: TRBJ1-2; v_gene: TRBV6-5; abundance: .; CDR3aa: CASSYSTGDGYTF
j_gene: TRBJ1-1; v_gene: TRBV20-1; abundance: few; CDR3aa: CSASEGVNTEAFF
j_gene: TRBJ1-2; v_gene: TRBV29-1; abundance: .; CDR3aa: CSVESWGKGYGYTF
j_gene: TRBJ1-2; v_gene: TRBV7-2; abundance: few; CDR3aa: CASSLGAGDHGYTF
j_gene: TRBJ2-7; v_gene: TRBV4-2; abundance: .; CDR3aa: CASSQVGANEQYF
j_gene: TRBJ1-1; v_gene: TRBV3-1; abundance: .; CDR3aa: CASSQGIGPMNTEAFF
j_gene: TRBJ2-1; v_gene: TRBV7-3; abundance: .; CDR3aa: CASTDTEGLGYNEQFF
j_gene: TRBJ1-1; v_gene: TRBV27; abundance: few; CDR3aa: CASYRGRAEAFF
j_gene: TRBJ1-2; v_gene: TRBV7-6; abundance: .; CDR3aa: CASSPSGLVGYTF
j_gene: TRBJ2-1; v_gene: TRBV4-1; abundance: many; CDR3aa: CASSQSDGNEQFF
j_gene: TRBJ2-4; v_gene: TRBV20-1; abundance: .; CDR3aa: CSAVVKNIQYF
j_gene: TRBJ2-3; v_gene: TRBV7-9; abundance: .; CDR3aa: CASSGGLTKSDTQYF
j_gene: TRBJ2-2; v_gene: TRBV29-1; abundance: .; CDR3aa: CSAEKPGQIGELFF
j_gene: TRBJ1-4; v_gene: TRBV7-8; abundance: .; CDR3aa: CASSLEWGEKLFF
j_gene: TRBJ2-2; v_gene: TRBV6-1; abundance: .; CDR3aa: CASSAYRGDGTGELFF
j_gene: TRBJ2-1; v_gene: TRBV11-3; abundance: few; CDR3aa: CASSLERGNNEQFF
j_gene: TRBJ1-1; v_gene: TRBV28; abundance: .; CDR3aa: CASSLTDRGRGTEAFF
j_gene: TRBJ2-1; v_gene: TRBV5-6; abundance: .; CDR3aa: CASSLTGAWNEQFF
j_gene: TRBJ2-2; v_gene: TRBV27; abundance: few; CDR3aa: CASSLATALGGYTGELFF
j_gene: TRBJ2-2; v_gene: TRBV28; abundance: few; CDR3aa: CASSLGFGLITGELFF
j_gene: TRBJ2-5; v_gene: TRBV13; abundance: .; CDR3aa: CASSHGTGTETQYF
j_gene: TRBJ1-6; v_gene: TRBV6-1; abundance: many; CDR3aa: CASSSLSGNNSPLHF
j_gene: TRBJ2-7; v_gene: TRBV13; abundance: .; CDR3aa: CASRLRDRDDEQYF
j_gene: TRBJ2-3; v_gene: TRBV7-8; abundance: many; CDR3aa: CASSLVVRTDTQYF
j_gene: TRBJ2-2; v_gene: TRBV28; abundance: .; CDR3aa: CASSPRNAIVDPGGPGELFF
j_gene: TRBJ2-7; v_gene: TRBV7-2; abundance: many; CDR3aa: CASSPARSSVSGYSYEQYF
j_gene: TRBJ1-1; v_gene: TRBV15; abundance: .; CDR3aa: CATSTEQGAFF
j_gene: TRBJ2-2; v_gene: TRBV28; abundance: .; CDR3aa: CASRDRVIGELFF
j_gene: TRBJ1-5; v_gene: TRBV13; abundance: .; CDR3aa: CASSPGGKQPQHF